These 15 T cell receptor beta chains were all obtained from the same sample, sequenced in a study of blood T cell repertoires in COVID-19. Produced via immunoSEQ multiplex PCR; TCRdb's table is partial and in-frame only. This table holds tens of thousands of clones, around 79% found once. The sequencing input was peripheral blood. These receptors came from a man at least 80 years old with acute or convalescent COVID-19.

This sequence joins TRBV6-1 and TRBJ1-6, with TRBD1 matching over 8 bases. Losses at the gene ends were 3 bases for V and 9 bases for J; bases not matched to a gene: 4. Per germline, CDR1 MNHNS and CDR2 SASEGT. This CDR3 spans 14 amino acids. The CDR3 DNA is TGTGCCAGCAGTGAGTCCAGGGGGCTTTCACCCCTCCACTTT. It translates to CASSESRGLSPLHF.

The genes are TRBV12-5 and TRBJ1-4; TRBD1 is a possible D gene (6 bases). Trimming pared 4 bases from V and 0 bases from J, leaving 9 bases between. CDR3 size: 15 residues. From germline, CDR1 is LGHNT and CDR2 FRNRAP. The CDR3 DNA reads TGTGCTAGTGGTTCAGGACAGACAACTAATGAAAAACTGTTTTTT. The encoded protein is CASGSGQTTNEKLFF.

J is TRBJ2-7 and V is TRBV6-5; weak D call: TRBD1 (5 bases). This CDR3 has 13 amino acids. V shed 5 bases and J shed 5 bases, with 13 bases lying between them. Germline values: CDR1 MNHEY, CDR2 SVGAGI. CDR3 in DNA: TGTGCCAGCAGTCCAGGGTTGATGAACGAGCAGTACTTC. It encodes CASSPGLMNEQYF.

The chain is built from TRBV7-2 and TRBJ2-7; TRBD1 is a possible D gene (6 bases). Trimming took off 5 bases at V and 0 bases at J, with 11 bases between the two ends. Germline V gives CDR1 SGHTA, CDR2 FQGNSA. The CDR3 has 14 amino acids. The CDR3 is CASSLPGASYEQYF. The DNA for the CDR3 is TGTGCCAGCAGCCTCCCAGGGGCCTCCTACGAGCAGTACTTC.

V gene TRBV6-5 combines with J gene TRBJ1-5; maybe TRBD1 (5 bases). The germline CDR1 and CDR2 sequences are MNHEY and SVGAGI. Trimming stripped 4 bases from V and 4 bases from J, with 14 bases between. This CDR3 is built from 15 residues. The chain's CDR3 is CASSWSREGNQPQHF. CDR3 bases: TGTGCCAGCAGTTGGTCAAGGGAGGGGAATCAGCCCCAGCATTTT.

This clone was detected once. The chain recombines TRBV19 with TRBJ2-3; 9 nucleotides align to TRBD2. The CDR3 is made up of 15 amino acids. CDR1 is LNHDA and CDR2 is SQIVND in the germline V gene (reference sequence). With V trimmed by 3 bases and J by 4 bases, 5 bases remained unmatched. The CDR3 loop reads CASSMPSGVPDTQYF. The CDR3 DNA follows: TGTGCCAGTAGTATGCCTAGCGGGGTCCCAGATACGCAGTATTTT.

The J gene is TRBJ2-5, the V gene TRBV4-1; 8 bases align to TRBD2. After removal of 0 bases from V and 5 bases from J, the junction contained 14 bases not matched to a gene. This CDR3 spans 18 amino acids. The V gene's germline CDR1 is MGHRA and CDR2 YSYEKL. The CDR3 bases are TGCGCCAGCAGCCAAGAAGTGCCGGGGGGGACGAGGGATGAGACCCAGTACTTC. This encodes CASSQEVPGGTRDETQYF.

The CDR3 protein is CASSYRGRRYGYTF. The CDR3 region has the DNA TGTGCCAGCAGTTACCGGGGGAGGAGGTATGGCTACACCTTC. The chain employs TRBV6-5 and TRBJ1-2; possibly TRBD1 for D (5 bases). Germline CDR1 reads MNHEY; CDR2 reads SVGAGI. With 2 bases removed from V and 5 bases from J, the gap between germline ends came to 12 bases. CDR3 length: 14 amino acids.

This clone was seen just once. The rearrangement uses TRBV24-1 and TRBJ2-1, with 8 bases aligning to TRBD1. The germline V gene has CDR1 KGHDR and CDR2 SFDVKD. The CDR3 loop spans 15 amino acids. The ends lost 3 bases at V and 4 bases at J; junction bases unmatched: 4. This chain's CDR3 is CATSDRTGKYNEQFF. CDR3 nucleotide sequence: TGTGCCACCAGTGATCGGACAGGGAAATACAATGAGCAGTTCTTC.

The chain is built from TRBV7-3 and TRBJ2-3, with D maybe TRBD2 (6 bases). The germline V gene has CDR1 SGHTA and CDR2 FQGTGA. V shed 2 bases and J shed 0 bases, with 9 bases lying between them. CDR3 length: 15 amino acids. The CDR3 here is CASSLLASSTDTQYF. As DNA, the CDR3 is TGTGCCAGCAGCTTACTAGCGTCTAGCACAGATACGCAGTATTTT.

Only a few counts were recorded for this clone. This chain uses TRBV27 with TRBJ2-5; D is perhaps TRBD1 (5 bases). Trimming removed 0 bases from V and 6 bases from J, with 8 bases in between. The germline V gene encodes CDR1 MNHEY and CDR2 SMNVEV (reference sequence). This CDR3 region has 13 residues. The CDR3 region is CASSLSGEKTQYF. The CDR3 bases are TGTGCCAGCAGTTTATCAGGGGAAAAGACCCAGTACTTC.

A word on this clone: The junction departs from the called germline gene at one end, perhaps through a read error. The gene calls are TRBV4-1 and TRBJ1-2; tentative D call: TRBD1 (5 bases). The germline CDR1 and CDR2 sequences are MGHRA and YSYEKL. This CDR3 spans 14 amino acids. Written as DNA, the CDR3 is TGCGCCAGCAGGCAAGGGGACTTTAACTATGGCTACACCTTC. This encodes CASRQGDFNYGYTF.

The chain uses TRBV5-8 and TRBJ1-1; D ambiguous. CDR3 length: 16 residues. V lost 3 bases and J lost 0, with 15 bases in between. The germline V gene has CDR1 SGHTS and CDR2 YDEGEE. CDR3 residues: CASSSGGGTLNTEAFF. The CDR3 DNA reads TGTGCCAGCAGCTCCGGAGGTGGCACCTTGAACACTGAAGCTTTCTTT. Variable domain in full (rest from reference TRBV5-8 and TRBJ1-1): EAGVTQSPTHLIKTRGQQATLRCSPISGHTSVYWYQQALGLGLQFLLWYDEGEERNRGNFPPRFSGRQFPNYSSELNVNALELEDSALYLCASSSGGGTLNTEAFFGQGTRLTVV.

Written as DNA, the CDR3 is TGCAGCGTTGGAAACAGGGCCGAGCAGTACTTC. It yields the protein CSVGNRAEQYF. This chain connects TRBV29-1 to TRBJ2-7; TRBD1 might be the D (6 bases). This CDR3 spans 11 amino acids. The V gene lost 4 bases and the J gene lost 6 bases, with 10 bases spanning the gap. Germline assignment: CDR1 SQVTM and CDR2 ANQGSEA.

The rearrangement uses TRBV9 and TRBJ1-5; D gene ambiguous. The CDR3 consists of 14 residues. Per germline, CDR1 SGDLS and CDR2 YYNGEE. Between the trimmed V and J ends, which lost 1 base and 4 bases, there was a span of 9 bases. The CDR3 nucleotides read TGTGCCAGCAGCGTAAGTAGCGGGAATCAGCCCCAGCATTTT. Amino acids: CASSVSSGNQPQHF.